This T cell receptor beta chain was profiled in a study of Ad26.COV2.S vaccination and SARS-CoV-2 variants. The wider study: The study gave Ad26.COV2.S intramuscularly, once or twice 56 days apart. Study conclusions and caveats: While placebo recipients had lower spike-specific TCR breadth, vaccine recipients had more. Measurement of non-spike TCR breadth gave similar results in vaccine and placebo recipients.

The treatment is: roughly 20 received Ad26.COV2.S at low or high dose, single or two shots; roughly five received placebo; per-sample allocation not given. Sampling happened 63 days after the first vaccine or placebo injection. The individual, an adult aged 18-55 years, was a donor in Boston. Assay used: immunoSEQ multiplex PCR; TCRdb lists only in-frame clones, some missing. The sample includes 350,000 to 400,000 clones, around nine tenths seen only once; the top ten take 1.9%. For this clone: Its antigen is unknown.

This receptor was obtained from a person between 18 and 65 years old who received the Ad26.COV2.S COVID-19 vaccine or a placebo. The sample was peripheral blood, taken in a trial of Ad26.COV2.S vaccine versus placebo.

The CDR3 loop reads CSASSLGQANYGYTF. CDR3 DNA: TGCAGTGCTAGTTCCCTCGGACAGGCTAACTATGGCTACACCTTC. The genes are TRBV20-1 and TRBJ1-2; 7 positions match TRBD1. V shed 3 bases, J shed 0 bases, and the junction held 7 bases outside the gene matches. Germline lookup yields CDR1 DFQATT and CDR2 SNEGSKA (reference sequence). The CDR3 has 15 residues.